Listed here is a single TCR beta chain. For recovered donors of Cohort 3, there were two negative PCRs, clearance, or symptom resolution. Per the authors' pipeline: How many nucleated cells were present was estimated from reference gene primer amplification. Only in-frame clones appear in the TCRdb table, and some are missing; sequencing was by immunoSEQ multiplex PCR. From that table come the V and J calls and clone size; the DNA was used to work out D and trimming. The table shows 250,000 to 350,000 clones, with 70% to 90% occurring only once. This specimen comes from a study of blood T cell repertoires in COVID-19. The wider study: Samples of COVID-19 (acute and convalescent) were obtained from the United States, Italy and Spain. Sources were T cells, B-cell-depleted T cells, or PBMCs; the material itself was cDNA or gDNA.

The CDR3 extends over 14 amino acids. The ends were cut back, 5 bases at V and 6 bases at J, with 14 bases in the middle. Germline CDR1 MDHEN, CDR2 SYDVKM. The sequencing sample was made of PBMCs or T cells enriched from blood (not recorded which). The rearrangement links TRBV28 to TRBJ1-5; D is ambiguous. This receptor was taken from a middle-aged woman who had recovered from COVID-19. The CDR3 bases are TGTGCCAGCAGTGCGTATTCTGGGAGTCAGCCCCAGCATTTT. Its translation: CASSAYSGSQPQHF.